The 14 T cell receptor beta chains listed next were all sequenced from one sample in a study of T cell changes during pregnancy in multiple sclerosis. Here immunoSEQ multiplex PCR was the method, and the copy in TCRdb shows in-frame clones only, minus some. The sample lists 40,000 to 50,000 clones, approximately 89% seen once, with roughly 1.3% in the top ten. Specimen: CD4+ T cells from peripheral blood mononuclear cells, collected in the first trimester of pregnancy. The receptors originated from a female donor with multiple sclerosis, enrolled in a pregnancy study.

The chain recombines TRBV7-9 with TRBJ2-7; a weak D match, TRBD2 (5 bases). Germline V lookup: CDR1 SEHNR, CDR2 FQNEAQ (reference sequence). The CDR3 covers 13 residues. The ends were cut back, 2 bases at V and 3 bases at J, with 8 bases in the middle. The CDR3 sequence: CASSLRENYEQYF. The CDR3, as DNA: TGTGCCAGCAGCTTAAGGGAGAACTACGAGCAGTACTTC.

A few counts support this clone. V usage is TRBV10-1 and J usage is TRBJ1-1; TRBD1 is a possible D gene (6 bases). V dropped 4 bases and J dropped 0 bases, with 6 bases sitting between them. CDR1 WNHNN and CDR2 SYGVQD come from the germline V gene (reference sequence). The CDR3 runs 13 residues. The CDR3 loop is CASSAGVNTEAFF. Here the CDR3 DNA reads TGCGCCAGCAGTGCAGGGGTGAACACTGAAGCTTTCTTT.

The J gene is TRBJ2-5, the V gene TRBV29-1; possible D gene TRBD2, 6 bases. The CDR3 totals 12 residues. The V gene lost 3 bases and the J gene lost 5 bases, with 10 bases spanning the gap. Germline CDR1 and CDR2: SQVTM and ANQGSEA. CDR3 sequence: CSVDREWETQYF. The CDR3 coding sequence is TGCAGCGTTGACCGGGAGTGGGAGACCCAGTACTTC.

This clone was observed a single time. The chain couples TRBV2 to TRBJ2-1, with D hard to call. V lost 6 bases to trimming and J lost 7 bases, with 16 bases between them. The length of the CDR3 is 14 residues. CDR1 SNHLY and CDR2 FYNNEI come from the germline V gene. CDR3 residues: CASRLIGSVNEQFF. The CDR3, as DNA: TGTGCCAGCAGGCTGATCGGTTCCGTAAATGAGCAGTTCTTC.

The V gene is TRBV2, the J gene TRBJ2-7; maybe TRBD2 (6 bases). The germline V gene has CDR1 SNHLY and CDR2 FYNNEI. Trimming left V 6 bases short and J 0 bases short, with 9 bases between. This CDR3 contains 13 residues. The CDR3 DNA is TGTGCCAGCAGCGGAGGGGACTCCTACGAGCAGTACTTC. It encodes CASSGGDSYEQYF.

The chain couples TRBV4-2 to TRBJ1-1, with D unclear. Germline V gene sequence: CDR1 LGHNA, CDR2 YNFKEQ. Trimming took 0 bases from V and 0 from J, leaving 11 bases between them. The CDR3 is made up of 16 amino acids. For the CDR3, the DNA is TGTGCCAGCAGCCAAGATCCAGGAACGTTGAACACTGAAGCTTTCTTT. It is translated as CASSQDPGTLNTEAFF.

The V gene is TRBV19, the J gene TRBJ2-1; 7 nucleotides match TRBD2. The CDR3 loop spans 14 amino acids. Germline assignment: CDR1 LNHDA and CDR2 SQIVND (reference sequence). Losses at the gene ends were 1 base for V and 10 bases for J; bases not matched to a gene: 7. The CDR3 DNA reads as TGTGCCAGTAGTATAGCGGCGGGAGACGGCGAGCAGTTCTTC. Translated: CASSIAAGDGEQFF.

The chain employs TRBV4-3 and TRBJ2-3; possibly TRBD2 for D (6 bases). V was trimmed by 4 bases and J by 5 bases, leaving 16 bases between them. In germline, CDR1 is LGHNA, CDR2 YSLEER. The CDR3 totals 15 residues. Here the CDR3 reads CASSLLWREKDTQYF. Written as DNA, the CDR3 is TGCGCCAGCAGCCTCCTTTGGCGGGAAAAAGATACGCAGTATTTT.

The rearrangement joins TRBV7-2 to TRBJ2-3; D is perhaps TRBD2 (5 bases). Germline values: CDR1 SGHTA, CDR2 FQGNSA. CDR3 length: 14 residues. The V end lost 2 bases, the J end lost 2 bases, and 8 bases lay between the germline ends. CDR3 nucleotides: TGTGCCAGCAGCTTACCAGCGGCCACAGATACGCAGTATTTT. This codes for CASSLPAATDTQYF.

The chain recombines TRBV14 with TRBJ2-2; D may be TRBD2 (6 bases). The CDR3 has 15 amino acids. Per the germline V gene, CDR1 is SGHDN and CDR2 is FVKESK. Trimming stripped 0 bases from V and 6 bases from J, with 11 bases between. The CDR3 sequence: CASSQDLPGAGELFF. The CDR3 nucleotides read TGTGCCAGCAGCCAAGACCTACCGGGAGCCGGGGAGCTGTTTTTT.

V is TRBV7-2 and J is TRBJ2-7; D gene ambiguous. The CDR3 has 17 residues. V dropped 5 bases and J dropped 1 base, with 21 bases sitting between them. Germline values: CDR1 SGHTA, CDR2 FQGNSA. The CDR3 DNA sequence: TGTGCCAGCAGCCCCCATAAACCACAGCTGCCATCCTACGAGCAGTACTTC. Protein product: CASSPHKPQLPSYEQYF.

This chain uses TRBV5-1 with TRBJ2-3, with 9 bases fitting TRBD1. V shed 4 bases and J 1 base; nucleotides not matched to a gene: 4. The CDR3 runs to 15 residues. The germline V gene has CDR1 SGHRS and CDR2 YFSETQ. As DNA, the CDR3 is TGCGCCAGCAGCCCGGGACAGGGTGGCACAGATACGCAGTATTTT. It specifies CASSPGQGGTDTQYF.

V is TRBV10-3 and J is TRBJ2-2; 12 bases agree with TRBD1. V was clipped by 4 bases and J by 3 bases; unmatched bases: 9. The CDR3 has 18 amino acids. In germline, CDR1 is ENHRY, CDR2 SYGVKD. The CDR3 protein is CAISAPAGTGGDTGELFF. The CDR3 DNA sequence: TGTGCCATCAGTGCCCCGGCCGGGACAGGGGGCGACACCGGGGAGCTGTTTTTT.

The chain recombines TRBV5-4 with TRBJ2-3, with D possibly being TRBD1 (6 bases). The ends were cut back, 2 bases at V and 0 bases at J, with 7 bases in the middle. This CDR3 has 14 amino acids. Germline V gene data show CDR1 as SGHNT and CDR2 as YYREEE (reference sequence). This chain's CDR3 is CASSFQGSTDTQYF. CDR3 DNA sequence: TGTGCCAGCAGCTTTCAGGGGAGCACAGATACGCAGTATTTT.